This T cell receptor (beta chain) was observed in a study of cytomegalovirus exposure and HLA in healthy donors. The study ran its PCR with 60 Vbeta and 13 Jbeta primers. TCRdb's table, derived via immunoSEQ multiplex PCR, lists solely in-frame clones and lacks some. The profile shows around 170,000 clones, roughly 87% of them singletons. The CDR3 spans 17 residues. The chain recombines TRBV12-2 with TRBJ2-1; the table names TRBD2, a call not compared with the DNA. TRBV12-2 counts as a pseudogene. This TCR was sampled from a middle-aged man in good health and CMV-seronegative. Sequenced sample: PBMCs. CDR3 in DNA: TGTGCAAGTCGCTCCGGATCGACTAGCGGGAGTCACAATGAGCAGTTCTTC. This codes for CASRSGSTSGSHNEQFF.